The 7 T cell receptor beta chains below come from one sample, sequenced in a study of regulatory T cells in long-lasting Graves disease. The time point here: newly diagnosed GD, antithyroid drugs for less than 3 months. The TCR library was prepared using RNA isolated from PBMCs. Assembly of TCR beta libraries relied on iRepertoire HTBI primers together with Arm-PCR of CDR3 regions. Each CDR3 protein gets one entry after TCRdb re-called the multiplex PCR reads with MiXCR. In the table there are more than 300,000 distinct CDR3 sequences, 15% to 17% of which are singletons. The sequencing here drew on peripheral blood mononuclear cells (PBMCs), taken at new diagnosis, from a patient treated with antithyroid drugs. The receptors were gathered from a female donor with Graves disease.

V gene TRBV5-1 combines with J gene TRBJ2-1, with TRBD2 matching over 12 bases. Germline V CDR1 and CDR2: SGHRS, YFSETQ. V dropped 2 bases and J dropped 6; count of bases not matched to a gene: 3. This CDR3 comprises 15 residues. CDR3 sequence: CASSFTSGRTNEQFF. Written as DNA, the CDR3 is TGCGCCAGCAGCTTTACTAGCGGGAGGACCAATGAGCAGTTCTTC.

This clonotype was counted at least ten times. This chain links TRBV30 with TRBJ2-7; either TRBD1 or TRBD2 may fit D (5 bases each). V was pared by 0 bases and J by 5 bases, with 11 bases between. The CDR3 spans 13 residues. The germline CDR1 and CDR2 sequences are GTSNPN and SVGIG (reference sequence). This CDR3 is CAWSVLEGNEQYF. The CDR3 DNA sequence: TGTGCCTGGAGTGTACTCGAGGGGAACGAGCAGTACTTC.

At least ten counts were recorded for this clonotype. The V and J genes are TRBV2 and TRBJ1-1; no clear D gene. Trimming left V 7 bases short and J 4 bases short, with 13 bases between. CDR3 length: 13 residues. Germline V CDR1 and CDR2: SNHLY, FYNNEI. The CDR3 DNA follows: TGTGCCAGCACCCCCCCCGTGGGCACTGAAGCTTTCTTT. Translated, it gives CASTPPVGTEAFF.

This clonotype was seen ten or more times. The chain carries TRBV27 and TRBJ1-1; D is undetermined. Per the germline V gene, CDR1 is MNHEY and CDR2 is SMNVEV (reference sequence). The V gene lost 7 bases and the J gene lost 1 base, with 13 bases spanning the gap. This CDR3 region has 14 residues. The CDR3 DNA reads as TGTGCCAGCACCGACCCGATAGGGAACACTGAAGCTTTCTTT. Amino acid sequence: CASTDPIGNTEAFF.

This clonotype was detected ten times or more. The V and J genes are TRBV6-1 and TRBJ2-1; a weak D match, TRBD2 (6 bases). V was clipped by 5 bases and J by 5 bases, with 13 bases between them. CDR1 MNHNS and CDR2 SASEGT come from the germline V gene. CDR3 size: 14 residues. The CDR3 sequence is CASSTVAENNEQFF. CDR3 DNA: TGTGCCAGCAGTACGGTAGCGGAAAACAATGAGCAGTTCTTC.

The V and J genes are TRBV15 and TRBJ2-1, with unresolved D. The CDR3 runs to 16 residues. The V gene's germline CDR1 is LNHNV and CDR2 YYDKDF (reference sequence). The V and J ends lost 1 base and 0 bases respectively, with 10 bases between them. The CDR3 here is CATSRGRESSYNEQFF. In nucleotides, the CDR3 is TGTGCCACCAGCAGAGGAAGGGAAAGCTCCTACAATGAGCAGTTCTTC.

Only a few counts were recorded for this clonotype. This chain joins TRBV19 and TRBJ1-1; D gene ambiguous. This CDR3 is built from 12 residues. Germline loops: CDR1 LNHDA, CDR2 SQIVND (reference sequence). The germline V and J ends were trimmed by 9 bases and 7 bases, with 15 bases remaining between them. Here the CDR3 reads CARPPSPIEAFF. The CDR3 nucleotides are TGTGCCAGGCCCCCCAGCCCGATTGAAGCTTTCTTT.